This TCR beta chain was captured in a study of T cell responses to AZD1222 COVID-19 vaccine. Study-level points and caveats: AZD1222 recipients seropositive at baseline numbered only six or seven.

Generated by immunoSEQ multiplex PCR, the TCRdb table keeps only in-frame clones and is missing some. Found here are about 83,000 clones, just over 90% of them singletons; the top ten hold 3.5% to 5%. With regard to this clone: Its target is not known.

The CDR3 length is 15 residues. The V gene end was trimmed by 6 bases and the J gene end by 6 bases; junction bases not matched to a gene: 12. Germline lookup yields CDR1 SQVTM and CDR2 ANQGSEA. This clonotype was sampled from an adult in good health. The input for sequencing was peripheral blood, taken on day 0 of MenACWY control vaccination. V gene TRBV29-1 combines with J gene TRBJ2-1, with 9 bases identical to TRBD2. For the CDR3, the DNA is TGCAGCGTCTCCGCGGGTAGCGGGGGTCCCAATGAGCAGTTCTTC. Its translation: CSVSAGSGGPNEQFF.